Here is one T cell receptor beta chain with its context. The target of this receptor is not known. No base quality information exists; no much larger clone differs at one position. Other DNA sequences in this sample translate to the same CDR3. To sequence the TCRbeta CDR3 region, genomic DNA was isolated from the sorted cells. TCRbeta CDR3 regions were sequenced using the immunoSEQ Assay. TCRdb took this table from immuneACCESS and kept in-frame rearrangements with V and J called. Such tables lack part of the clones; where checked against another copy, unresolved V genes explain under half of the gap, and the rest is unexplained. This sample is represented by about 61,000 clones; approximately 77% of them were singletons. The leading ten clones occupy roughly 0.47% of the sample. The data were taken from a study of OX40 agonist ivuxolimab in advanced cancers. Some background on the complete study: Ivuxolimab, which targeted the costimulatory receptor OX40 (CD134), was an agonistic, fully human IgG2 monoclonal antibody. Intravenous ivuxolimab was administered to patients every 2 weeks at six dose levels: 0.01, 0.1, 0.3, 1.5, 3 and 10 mg/kg. Among the approximately 50 dose-escalation patients, some 20 had hepatocellular carcinoma, roughly 15 melanoma, 9 renal cell carcinoma and 9 head and neck cancer. In the dose-escalation cohort, 82.7% of patients were male, and the mean age was roughly 60 years, with a range of roughly 20 to 80. Prior anti-PD-1, anti-PD-L1 or anti-CTLA-4 therapy was permitted, and checkpoint inhibitors had been received by more than 35% of dose-escalation patients. Partial responses were achieved by three dose-escalation patients, of whom one had hepatocellular carcinoma and two had cutaneous melanoma. Peripheral TCRbeta sequencing was intended to test whether TCR sequence diversity was altered and clonal T-cell expansion was caused by ivuxolimab. The paper describes the monotherapy dose-escalation part (N = 52 patients) of the phase I trial of ivuxolimab. Paper-wide results and their limitations: After ivuxolimab, CD8+ T cells had more expanded clones than CD4+ T cells on average. Low levels of normalized T-cell clonal expansion were also seen in some patients who did not respond. In partial responders in the 0.1-3.0 mg/kg groups, normalized peripheral clonal expansion was found to be among the lowest, especially among CD8+ T cells. At doses of 0.1 to 3.0 mg/kg, clonal expansion of both CD4+ and CD8+ T cells in blood was seen between baseline and week 6. The antigen specificity of the clonally expanded peripheral T cells was not determined.

The cysteine opens and the phenylalanine closes a CDR3 of 11 amino acids. Only the CDR3 DNA is retained, 33 bases long and in frame from the first base. V loses 3 bases of germline sequence and J loses 4 bases, and the interval between the two ends is 7 bases. The germline V gene (reference sequence) specifies DFQATT as CDR1 and SNEGSKA as CDR2. Patients with a history of autoimmune disease or receiving systemic immunosuppression were excluded from the trial. Peripheral blood for TCR sequencing was collected from all dose cohorts at baseline, on cycle 4 day 1, and on cycle 7 day 1. Samples came from an open-label, multicenter, first-in-human phase I dose-escalation trial of ivuxolimab. Adults with locally advanced or metastatic melanoma, renal cell carcinoma, hepatocellular carcinoma or head and neck squamous cell carcinoma were enrolled in the trial. CD4+ and CD8+ T cells were sorted separately from peripheral blood before TCR sequencing.

Sequenced here: CD4+ or CD8+ T cells sorted from blood, sampled in a trial of the OX40 agonist ivuxolimab. This TCR was sampled from an adult with an advanced solid tumor such as melanoma, head and neck, liver or kidney cancer. The sequence joins TRBV20-1 to TRBJ2-7; the D segment could be TRBD2, given 6 matching bases. The DNA reads as follows: TGCAGTGCTAGGGAGGGGTACGAGCAGTACTTC. This yields the protein CSAREGYEQYF.